This T cell receptor beta chain was sequenced in a study of beta chain features in type 1 diabetes (dated by TCRdb to 2017 to 2018). Background for the entire study: Mean age, gender distribution, total cell number and subset yield did not differ between patients and healthy donors. The study compared the TCRB repertoires of sorted circulating CD4+ T cell subsets in recently diagnosed type 1 diabetes patients with those in matched healthy donors. Whereas all 30 or so donors provided naive and central memory subsets, regulatory and stem cell-like memory subsets were isolated from just 8 patients and roughly eight healthy donors. A total of 90 million to 120 million sorted cells were examined across all samples, and a strong correlation was observed between cell number per subset and RNA yield.

The entire isolated RNA was reverse transcribed using the High Capacity cDNA Reverse Transcription Kit, and thus expressed TCRB transcripts were sequenced. Deep immunoSEQ sequencing was performed on naive, central memory and regulatory T cell samples, with an average of roughly 3.3 million total reads per sample. Sorted cells were lysed in RLT buffer and RNA was extracted with DNase-treated RNeasy Micro or Mini kits, depending on cell number. Each cell subset was processed separately to prevent cross-contamination, with patient and healthy donor samples processed together. The immunoSEQ multiplex PCR was used to amplify TCRB sequences from cDNA, generating 87-bp fragments that spanned the CDR3 region. The amplicons were sequenced using the Illumina HiSeq platform. Per the source publication's procedure: Synthetic template baselines were used to correct PCR bias computationally, reads within Hamming distance 2 were collapsed together, and singletons that could not be merged were discarded. Reads were aligned against IMGT to assign V, D and J genes, CDR3 length and insertions or deletions at six rearrangement sites. Clonotype counts were normalized to sorted cell number within each subset before computing true diversity and Gini coefficients with the tcR R package. The overlap coefficient, calculated on TCRB nucleotide sequences, was used to quantify repertoire sharing. As a proxy for the pre-selection repertoire, out-of-frame TCRB sequences from naive cells were analyzed. What TCRdb holds here is the immuneACCESS table cut down to in-frame rearrangements. Part of the clones is not present; checked against another copy, under half of the missing clones reflect an unresolved V gene, and the others are unexplained. D and trimming were read from the DNA, whereas the V and J calls and clone size are those reported in that table. This sample has about 700,000 clones in its table, and under 15% of those were observed once. About 0.02% of the sample rests with the top ten.

The germline V gene (reference sequence) specifies DFQATT as CDR1 and SNEGSKA as CDR2. From its cysteine to its phenylalanine, the CDR3 spans 11 amino acids. Just CDR3 DNA is preserved here, 33 bases in frame from base 1. The trim is 4 bases for V and 5 bases for J, with a gap of 6 bases between the germline ends. Broad study findings and their caveats: Because cDNA rather than genomic DNA was sequenced, highly expressing activated cells could have been over-represented, although no difference in activation and CD3 levels was found between groups. Naive, central memory and regulatory TCRB repertoires appeared to be more alike among patients than among healthy donors. Because small numbers of individuals were included in the HLA sub-analyses, any influence of HLA type on TCRB rearrangement was left unresolved. In all four CD4+ subsets, TCRB CDR3 length was moderately but significantly shorter in type 1 diabetes patients. PCR might favor shorter templates, but patient and control samples were amplified and corrected together, so any skew would affect both groups equally. Fewer insertions and more nucleotide deletions at VDJ recombination sites were observed in patients with type 1 diabetes, implying thymic rearrangement abnormalities.

As to this clone: The antigen this receptor binds is unknown. No much larger clonotype is one base removed from it; base qualities were not supplied. The same CDR3 is also encoded by other DNA sequences in this sample.

A single peripheral blood draw of about 116 mL on average was collected from each donor into heparinised tubes. A BD FACSAria II was used to sort naive, central memory, regulatory and stem cell-like memory CD4+ T cells with a panel that included CD45RO, CCR7, CD25, CD127, CD95 and CD27. Purity was above 95% for every sorted population. Right away, PBMCs were isolated by Lymphoprep density gradient centrifugation and were stained directly, with no culture step. So that batch effects would be minimized, each experiment stained and sorted samples in pairs, pairing one healthy donor with one patient. This clonotype originated in a man younger than 30 with type 1 diabetes. The chain employs TRBV20-1 and TRBJ1-5; no confident D gene assignment can be made. Sequencing was performed on naive CD4+ T cells from blood. The cell subset or site label of this sample denotes: true naive CD4+ T cells. The CDR3 reads CSATPDQPQHF. The nucleotides read TGCAGTGCTACTCCGGATCAGCCCCAGCATTTT.